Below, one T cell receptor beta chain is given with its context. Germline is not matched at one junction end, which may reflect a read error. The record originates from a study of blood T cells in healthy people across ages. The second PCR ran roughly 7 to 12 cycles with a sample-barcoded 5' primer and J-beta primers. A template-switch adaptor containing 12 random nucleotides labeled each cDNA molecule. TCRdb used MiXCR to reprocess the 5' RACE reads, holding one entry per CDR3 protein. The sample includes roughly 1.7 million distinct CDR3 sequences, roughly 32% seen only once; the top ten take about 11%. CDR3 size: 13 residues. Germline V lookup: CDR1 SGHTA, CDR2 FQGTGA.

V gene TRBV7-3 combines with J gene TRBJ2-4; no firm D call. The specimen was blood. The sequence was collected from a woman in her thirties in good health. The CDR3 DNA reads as TGTGTCAGCAGTCCTCATGGCACAAACATTCAGTACTTC. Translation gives CVSSPHGTNIQYF.